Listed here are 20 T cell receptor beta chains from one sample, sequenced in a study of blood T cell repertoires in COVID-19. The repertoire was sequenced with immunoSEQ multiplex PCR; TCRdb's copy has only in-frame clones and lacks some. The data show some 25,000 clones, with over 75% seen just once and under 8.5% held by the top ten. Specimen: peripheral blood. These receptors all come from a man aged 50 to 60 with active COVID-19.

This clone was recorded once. The CDR3 sequence: CASTPDYSSGNTIYF. The CDR3 region has the DNA TGTGCCAGCACCCCGGACTATTCCTCTGGAAACACCATATATTTT. The chain joins TRBV9 to TRBJ1-3; D is unclear. V was pared by 6 bases and J by 0 bases, with 13 bases between. The CDR3 loop spans 15 amino acids. Per germline, CDR1 SGDLS and CDR2 YYNGEE.

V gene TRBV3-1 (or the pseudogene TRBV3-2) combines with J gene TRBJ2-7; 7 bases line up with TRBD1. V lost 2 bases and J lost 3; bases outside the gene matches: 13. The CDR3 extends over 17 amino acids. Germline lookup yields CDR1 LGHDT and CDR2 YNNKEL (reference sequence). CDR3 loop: CASSQRGTGTACYEQYV. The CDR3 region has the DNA TGTGCCAGCAGCCAAAGGGGGACCGGGACAGCTTGCTACGAGCAGTACGTC.

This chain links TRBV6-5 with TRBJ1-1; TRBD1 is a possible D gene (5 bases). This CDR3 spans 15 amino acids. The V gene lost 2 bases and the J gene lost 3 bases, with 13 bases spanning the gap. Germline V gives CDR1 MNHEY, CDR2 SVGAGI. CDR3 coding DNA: TGTGCCAGCAGTTACGTTAACTCAGGGTACACTGAAGCTTTCTTT. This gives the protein CASSYVNSGYTEAFF.

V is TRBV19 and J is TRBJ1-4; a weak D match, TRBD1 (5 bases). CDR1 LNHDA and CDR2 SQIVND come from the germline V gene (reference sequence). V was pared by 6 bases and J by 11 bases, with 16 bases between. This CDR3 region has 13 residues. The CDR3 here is CASSEGSGRKLFF. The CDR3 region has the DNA TGTGCCAGTAGCGAGGGGTCGGGGAGGAAACTGTTTTTT.

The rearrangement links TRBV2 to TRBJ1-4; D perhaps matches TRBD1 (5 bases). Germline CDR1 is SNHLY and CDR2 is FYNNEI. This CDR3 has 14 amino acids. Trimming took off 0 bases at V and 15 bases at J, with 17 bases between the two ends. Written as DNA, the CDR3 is TGTGCCAGCAGTGAAGCTCGGACACTGATGGTAGTGTTTTTT. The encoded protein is CASSEARTLMVVFF.

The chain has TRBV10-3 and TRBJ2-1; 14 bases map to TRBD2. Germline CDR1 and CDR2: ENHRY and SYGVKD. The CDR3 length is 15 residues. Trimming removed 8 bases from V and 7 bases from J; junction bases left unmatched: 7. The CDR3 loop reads CAIASGTSGSNEQFF. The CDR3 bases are TGTGCCATCGCCTCCGGGACTAGCGGGAGTAATGAGCAGTTCTTC.

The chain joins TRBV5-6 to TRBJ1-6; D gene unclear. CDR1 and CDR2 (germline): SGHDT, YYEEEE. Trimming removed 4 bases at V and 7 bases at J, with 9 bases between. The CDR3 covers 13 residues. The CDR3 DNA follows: TGTGCCAGCAGCCCTACGGGGAATTCACCCCTCCACTTT. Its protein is CASSPTGNSPLHF.

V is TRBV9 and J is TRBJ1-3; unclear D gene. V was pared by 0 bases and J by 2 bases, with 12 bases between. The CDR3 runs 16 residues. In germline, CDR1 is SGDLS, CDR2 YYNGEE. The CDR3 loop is CASSVDPGIAGNTIYF. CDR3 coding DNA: TGTGCCAGCAGCGTAGATCCGGGGATCGCTGGAAACACCATATATTTT.

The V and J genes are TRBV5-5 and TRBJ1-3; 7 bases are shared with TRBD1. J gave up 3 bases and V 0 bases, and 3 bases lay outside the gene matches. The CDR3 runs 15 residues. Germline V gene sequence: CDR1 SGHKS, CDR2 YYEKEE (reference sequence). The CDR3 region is CASSLEGAVGNTIYF. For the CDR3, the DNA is TGTGCCAGCAGCTTGGAGGGGGCGGTTGGAAACACCATATATTTT.

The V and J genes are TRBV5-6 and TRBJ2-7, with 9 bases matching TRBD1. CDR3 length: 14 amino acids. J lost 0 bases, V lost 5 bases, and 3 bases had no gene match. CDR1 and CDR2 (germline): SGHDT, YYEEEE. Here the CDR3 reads CASSSGQGSYEQYF. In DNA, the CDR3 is TGTGCCAGCAGTTCGGGACAGGGCTCCTACGAGCAGTACTTC.

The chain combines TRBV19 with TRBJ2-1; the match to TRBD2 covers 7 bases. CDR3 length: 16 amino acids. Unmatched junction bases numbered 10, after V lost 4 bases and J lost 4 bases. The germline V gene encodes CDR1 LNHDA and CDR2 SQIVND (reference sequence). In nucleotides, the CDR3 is TGTGCCAGTAGTAAATCCCGCGGGAGTACATACAATGAGCAGTTCTTC. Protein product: CASSKSRGSTYNEQFF.

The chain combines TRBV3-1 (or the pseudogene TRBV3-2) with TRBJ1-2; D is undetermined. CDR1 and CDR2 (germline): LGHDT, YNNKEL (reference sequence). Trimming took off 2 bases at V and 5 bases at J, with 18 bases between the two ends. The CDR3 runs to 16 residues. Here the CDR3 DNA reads TGTGCCAGCAGCCAAAGTTCGGTAGTAACGGGGTATGGCTACACCTTC. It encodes CASSQSSVVTGYGYTF.

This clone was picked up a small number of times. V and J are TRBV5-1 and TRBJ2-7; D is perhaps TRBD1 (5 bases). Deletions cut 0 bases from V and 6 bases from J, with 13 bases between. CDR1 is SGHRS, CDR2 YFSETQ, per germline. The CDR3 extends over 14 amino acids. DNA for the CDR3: TGCGCCAGCAGCTTGGACAGGTTTACGGGCGAGCAGTACTTC. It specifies CASSLDRFTGEQYF.

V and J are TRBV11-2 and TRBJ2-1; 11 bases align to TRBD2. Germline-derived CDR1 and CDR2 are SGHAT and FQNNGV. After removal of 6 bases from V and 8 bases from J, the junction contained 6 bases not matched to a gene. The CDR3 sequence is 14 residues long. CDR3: CASSTSGGAYEQFF. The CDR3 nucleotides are TGTGCCAGCAGTACTAGCGGGGGAGCCTATGAGCAGTTCTTC.

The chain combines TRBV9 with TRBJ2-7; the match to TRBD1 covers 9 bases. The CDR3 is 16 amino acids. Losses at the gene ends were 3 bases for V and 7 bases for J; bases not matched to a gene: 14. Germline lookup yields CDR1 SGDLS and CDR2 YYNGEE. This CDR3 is CASSASDRGTAREQYF. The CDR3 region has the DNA TGTGCCAGCAGCGCTTCGGACAGGGGAACAGCTAGGGAGCAGTACTTC.

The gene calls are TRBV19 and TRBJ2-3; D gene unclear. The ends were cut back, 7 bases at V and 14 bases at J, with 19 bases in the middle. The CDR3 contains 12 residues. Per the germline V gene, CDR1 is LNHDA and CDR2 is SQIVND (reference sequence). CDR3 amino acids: CASTAPNGGGYF. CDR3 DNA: TGTGCCAGTACCGCCCCGAATGGCGGTGGGTATTTT. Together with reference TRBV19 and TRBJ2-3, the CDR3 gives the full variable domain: DGGITQSPKYLFRKEGQNVTLSCEQNLNHDAMYWYRQDPGQGLRLIYYSQIVNDFQKGDIAEGYSVSREKKESFPLTVTSAQKNPTAFYLCASTAPNGGGYFGPGTRLTVL.

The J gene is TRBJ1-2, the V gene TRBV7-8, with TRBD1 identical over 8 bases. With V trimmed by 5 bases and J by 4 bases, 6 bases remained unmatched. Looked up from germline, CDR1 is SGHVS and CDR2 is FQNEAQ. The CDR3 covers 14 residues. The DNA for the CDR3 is TGTGCCAGCAGCGAAGGACAGGGATCCTATGGCTACACCTTC. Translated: CASSEGQGSYGYTF. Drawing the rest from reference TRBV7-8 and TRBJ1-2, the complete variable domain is GAGVSQSPRYKVAKRGQDVALRCDPISGHVSLFWYQQALGQGPEFLTYFQNEAQLDKSGLPSDRFFAERPEGSVSTLKIQRTQQEDSAVYLCASSEGQGSYGYTFGSGTRLTVV.

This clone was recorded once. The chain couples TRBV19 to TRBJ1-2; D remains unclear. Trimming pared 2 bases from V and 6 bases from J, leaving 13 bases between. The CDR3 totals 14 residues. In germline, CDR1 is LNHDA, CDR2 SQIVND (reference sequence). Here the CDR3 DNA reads TGTGCCAGTAGTATACTATCCGGGATCAATGGCTACACCTTC. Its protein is CASSILSGINGYTF.

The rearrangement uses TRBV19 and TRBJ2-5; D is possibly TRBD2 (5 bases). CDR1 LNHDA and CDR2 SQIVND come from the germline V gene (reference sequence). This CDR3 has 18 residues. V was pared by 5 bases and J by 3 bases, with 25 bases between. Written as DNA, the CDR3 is TGTGCCAGTAGTCCAAGGACGGGTGCAGGACTCTTGAAAGAGACCCAGTACTTC. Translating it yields CASSPRTGAGLLKETQYF.

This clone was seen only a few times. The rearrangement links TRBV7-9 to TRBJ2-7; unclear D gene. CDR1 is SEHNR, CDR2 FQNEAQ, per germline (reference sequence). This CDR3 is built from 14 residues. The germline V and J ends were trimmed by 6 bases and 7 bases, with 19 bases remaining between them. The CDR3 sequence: CASSRIRQPREQYV. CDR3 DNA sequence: TGTGCCAGCAGTCGAATCCGTCAGCCGCGGGAGCAGTACGTC.